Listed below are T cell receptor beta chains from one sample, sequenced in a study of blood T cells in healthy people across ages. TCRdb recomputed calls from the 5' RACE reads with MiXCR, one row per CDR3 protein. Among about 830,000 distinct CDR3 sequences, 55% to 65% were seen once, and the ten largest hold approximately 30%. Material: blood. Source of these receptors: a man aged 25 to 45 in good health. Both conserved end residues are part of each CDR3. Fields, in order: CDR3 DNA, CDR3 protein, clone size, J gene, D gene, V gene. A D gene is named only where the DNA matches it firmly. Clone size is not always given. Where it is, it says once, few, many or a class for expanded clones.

TGTGCCAGCAGTCTGAAAGACCCCGGGGCTGAAAAACTGTTTTTT CASSLKDPGAEKLFF . TRBJ1-4 . TRBV6-1
TGTGCCAGCATGGGGACCAGCTCCTACGAGCAGTACTTC CASMGTSSYEQYF . TRBJ2-7 . TRBV6-2/TRBV6-3
TGCAGTGCCACGCGATCCTCTAACTATGGCTACACCTTC CSATRSSNYGYTF once TRBJ1-2 . TRBV20-1
TGTGCCAGCAGCACAAGGCAGGGATTCTACGAGCAGTACTTC CASSTRQGFYEQYF . TRBJ2-7 . TRBV5-5
TGCAGTGCTAGAGCCACACGCACAGATACGCAGTATTTT CSARATRTDTQYF once TRBJ2-3 . TRBV20-1
TGTGCCAGCAGTTTAAAGGAGGCCCAGTACTTC CASSLKEAQYF once TRBJ2-5 . TRBV12-3/TRBV12-4
TGTGCCAGCACCCCAGGAGACAGGGCAGGCGAGCAGTACTTC CASTPGDRAGEQYF once TRBJ2-7 TRBD1 TRBV2
TGTGCCAGCAGTGATAGGATTAGCGGGGATTACAATGAGCAGTTCTTC CASSDRISGDYNEQFF . TRBJ2-1 TRBD2 TRBV6-1
TGTGCCAGCAGTTTCAACCGGGACAGGGGGAACATTCAGTACTTC CASSFNRDRGNIQYF . TRBJ2-4 TRBD1 TRBV28
TGCAGTGCTAGAGATAAGGCAGGGGGTACCTACGAGCAGTACTTC CSARDKAGGTYEQYF once TRBJ2-7 TRBD1 TRBV20-1
TGTGCCAGCACGGGGGGCGGAAACCTAAATCAGCCCCAGCATTTT CASTGGGNLNQPQHF . TRBJ1-5 . TRBV2
TGTGCCAGCAGACCTAAGGGACGAGCGGGAGCAGATACGCAGTATTTT CASRPKGRAGADTQYF . TRBJ2-3 TRBD2 TRBV12-3/TRBV12-4
TGTGCCAGCAGTTTAAAGGGGGGCGGAGTTGACGAGCAGTACTTC CASSLKGGGVDEQYF few TRBJ2-7 . TRBV27
TGCAGCGTGGCCGCACGCCGGGAACCTTACGAGCAGTACTTC CSVAARREPYEQYF . TRBJ2-7 . TRBV29-1
TGCGCCAGCAGCCAGGGTCTAACAGGGGGCTTCTATGGCTACACCTTC CASSQGLTGGFYGYTF . TRBJ1-2 TRBD1 TRBV4-3
TGCAGTGCTAGAGTTACTGGACAGGTGAACACTGAAGCTTTCTTT CSARVTGQVNTEAFF . TRBJ1-1 TRBD1 TRBV20-1
TGTGCCAGCAGCCCATTTCTGGCGGGGGGGCCTTACGAGCAGTACTTC CASSPFLAGGPYEQYF . TRBJ2-7 TRBD2 TRBV7-2
TGCAGCGTTGACGGCTTCAACTATGGCTACACCTTC CSVDGFNYGYTF . TRBJ1-2 . TRBV29-1
TGCAGTGCTCCCCGACGAGCGGGAGCCCGGGAGCAGTTCTTC CSAPRRAGAREQFF . TRBJ2-1 TRBD2 TRBV20-1
TGTACCATCAGGACAGGGGGCAGAGGTGAAGCTTTCTTT CTIRTGGRGEAFF . TRBJ1-1 TRBD1 TRBV10-3
TGCAGTGCTCGAATTGCTGGCAGTTCCGCGCAGTACTTC CSARIAGSSAQYF . TRBJ2-7 . TRBV20-1
TGTGCCAGCAGTTTCGACAGGGCGAACACTGAAGCTTTCTTT CASSFDRANTEAFF . TRBJ1-1 TRBD1 TRBV12-3/TRBV12-4